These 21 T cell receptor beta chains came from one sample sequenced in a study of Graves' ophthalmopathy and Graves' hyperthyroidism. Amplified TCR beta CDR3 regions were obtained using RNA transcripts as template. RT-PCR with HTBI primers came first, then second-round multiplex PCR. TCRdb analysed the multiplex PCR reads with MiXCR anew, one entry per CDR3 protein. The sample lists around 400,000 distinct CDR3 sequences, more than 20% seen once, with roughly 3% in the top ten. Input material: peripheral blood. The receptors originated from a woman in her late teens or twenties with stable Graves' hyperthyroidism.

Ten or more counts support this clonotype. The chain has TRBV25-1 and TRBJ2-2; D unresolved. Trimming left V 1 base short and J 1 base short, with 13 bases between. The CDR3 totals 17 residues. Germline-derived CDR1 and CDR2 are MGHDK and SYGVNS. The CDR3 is CASSEFGLPMNTGELFF. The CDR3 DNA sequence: TGTGCCAGCAGTGAATTTGGCCTGCCAATGAACACCGGGGAGCTGTTTTTT.

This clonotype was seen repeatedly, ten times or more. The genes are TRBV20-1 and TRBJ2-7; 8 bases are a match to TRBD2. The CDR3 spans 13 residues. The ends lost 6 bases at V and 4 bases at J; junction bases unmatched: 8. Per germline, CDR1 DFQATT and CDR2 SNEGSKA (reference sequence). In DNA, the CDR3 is TGCAGTGCCCGTAGCGGGAACCGGTACGAGCAGTACTTC. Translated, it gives CSARSGNRYEQYF.

The CDR3 DNA is TGTGCCGACACAGGACATACCTACGAGCAGTACTTC. Its translation: CADTGHTYEQYF. J is TRBJ2-7 and V is TRBV6-7, with a weak D call TRBD1 (5 bases). TRBV6-7 is placed among ORFs of uncertain function. The V and J ends lost 11 bases and 2 bases respectively, with 13 bases between them. The CDR3 has 12 residues.

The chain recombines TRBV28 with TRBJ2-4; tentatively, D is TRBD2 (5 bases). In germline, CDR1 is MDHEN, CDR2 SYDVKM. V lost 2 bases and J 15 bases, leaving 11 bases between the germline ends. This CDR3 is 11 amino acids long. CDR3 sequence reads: CASSLEGSRYF. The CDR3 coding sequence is TGTGCCAGCAGTTTAGAGGGTTCGAGGTACTTC.

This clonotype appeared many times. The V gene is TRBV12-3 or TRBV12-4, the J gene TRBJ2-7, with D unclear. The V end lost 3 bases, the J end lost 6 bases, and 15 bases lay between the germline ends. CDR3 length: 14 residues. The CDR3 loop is CASSFGGDSLEQYF. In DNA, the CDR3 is TGTGCCAGCAGTTTCGGCGGTGACTCCCTCGAGCAGTACTTC.

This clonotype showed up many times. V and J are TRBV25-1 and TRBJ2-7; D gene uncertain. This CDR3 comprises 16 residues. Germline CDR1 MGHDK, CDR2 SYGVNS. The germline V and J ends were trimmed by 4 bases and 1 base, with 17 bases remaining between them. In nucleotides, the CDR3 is TGTGCCAGCAGTGCCTCTCCGGGCCTCCATTCCTACGAGCAGTACTTC. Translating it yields CASSASPGLHSYEQYF.

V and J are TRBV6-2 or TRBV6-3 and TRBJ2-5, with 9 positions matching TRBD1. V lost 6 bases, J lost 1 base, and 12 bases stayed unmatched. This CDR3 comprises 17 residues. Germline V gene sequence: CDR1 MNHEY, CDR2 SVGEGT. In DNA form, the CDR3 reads TGTGCCAGCAGCTCCGGGACAGGGATAATGATCCAAGAGACCCAGTACTTC. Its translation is CASSSGTGIMIQETQYF.

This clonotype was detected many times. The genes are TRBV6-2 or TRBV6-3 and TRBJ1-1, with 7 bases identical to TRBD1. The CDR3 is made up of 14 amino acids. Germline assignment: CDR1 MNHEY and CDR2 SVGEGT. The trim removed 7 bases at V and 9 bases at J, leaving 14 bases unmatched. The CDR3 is CASNLPGQTAQAFF. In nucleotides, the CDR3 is TGTGCCAGCAACCTCCCGGGACAGACAGCTCAAGCTTTCTTT.

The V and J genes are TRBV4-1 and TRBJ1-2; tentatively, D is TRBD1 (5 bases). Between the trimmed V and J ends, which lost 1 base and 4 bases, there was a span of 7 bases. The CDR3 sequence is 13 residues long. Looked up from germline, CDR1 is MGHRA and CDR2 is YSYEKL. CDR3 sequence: CASSQGGGYGYTF. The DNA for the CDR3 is TGCGCCAGCAGCCAAGGGGGGGGCTATGGCTACACCTTC.

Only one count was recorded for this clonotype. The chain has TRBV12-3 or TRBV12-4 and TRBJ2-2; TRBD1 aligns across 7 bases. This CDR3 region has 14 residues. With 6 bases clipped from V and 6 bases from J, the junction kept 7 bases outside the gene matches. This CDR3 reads CASSSTGTAGELFF. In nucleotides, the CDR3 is TGTGCCAGCAGCTCGACAGGGACGGCCGGGGAGCTGTTTTTT.

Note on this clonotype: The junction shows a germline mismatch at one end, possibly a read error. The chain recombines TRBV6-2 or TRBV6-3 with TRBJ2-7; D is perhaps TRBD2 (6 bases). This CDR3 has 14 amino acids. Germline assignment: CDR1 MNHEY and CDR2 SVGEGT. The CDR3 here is CASSYFGDSYERYF. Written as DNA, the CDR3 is TGTGCCAGCAGTTATTTTGGGGACTCCTACGAGCGGTACTTC.

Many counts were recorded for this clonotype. The CDR3 nucleotides are TGTGCCAGCAGCCCTGGACAAGTCAATTCACCCCTCCACTTT. Its translation is CASSPGQVNSPLHF. The V gene is TRBV3-1, the J gene TRBJ1-6, with D maybe TRBD1 (5 bases). The CDR3 sequence is 14 residues long. The germline V gene encodes CDR1 LGHDT and CDR2 YNNKEL (reference sequence). The ends were cut back, 4 bases at V and 7 bases at J, with 11 bases in the middle.

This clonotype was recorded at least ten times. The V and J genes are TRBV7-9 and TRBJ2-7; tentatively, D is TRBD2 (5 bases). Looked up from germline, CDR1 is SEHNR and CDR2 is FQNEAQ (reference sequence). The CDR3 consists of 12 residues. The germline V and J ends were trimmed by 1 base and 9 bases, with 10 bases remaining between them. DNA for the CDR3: TGTGCCAGCAGCTTAGGTCTAGCCGTGCAGTACTTC. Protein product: CASSLGLAVQYF.

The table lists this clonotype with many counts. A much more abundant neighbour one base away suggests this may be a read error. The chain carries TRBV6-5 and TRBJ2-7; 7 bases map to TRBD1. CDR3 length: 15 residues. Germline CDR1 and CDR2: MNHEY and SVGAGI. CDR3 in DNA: TGTGCCAGCAGTTCGAAGACAGGGAGACCCTACAAGCAGTACTTC. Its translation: CASSSKTGRPYKQYF.

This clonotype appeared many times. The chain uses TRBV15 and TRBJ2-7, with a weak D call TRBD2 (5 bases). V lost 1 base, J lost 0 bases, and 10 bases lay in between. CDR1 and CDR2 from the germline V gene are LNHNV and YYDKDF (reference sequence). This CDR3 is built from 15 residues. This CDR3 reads CATSRGYGISYEQYF. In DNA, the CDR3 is TGTGCCACCAGCAGAGGGTACGGGATCTCCTACGAGCAGTACTTC. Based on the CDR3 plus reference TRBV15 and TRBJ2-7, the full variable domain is DAMVIQNPRYQVTQFGKPVTLSCSQTLNHNVMYWYQQKSSQAPKLLFHYYDKDFNNEADTPDNFQSRRPNTSFCFLDIRSPGLGDTAMYLCATSRGYGISYEQYFGPGTRLTVT.

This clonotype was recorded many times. The CDR3 nucleotides read TGTGCCAGCAGTGAATATGGGCAAGAGACCCAGTACTTC. This encodes CASSEYGQETQYF. The chain combines TRBV25-1 with TRBJ2-5; no clear D gene. The CDR3 is 13 amino acids. From germline, CDR1 is MGHDK and CDR2 SYGVNS. Trimming shortened V by 0 bases and J by 2 bases, and 4 bases separated the two germline ends.

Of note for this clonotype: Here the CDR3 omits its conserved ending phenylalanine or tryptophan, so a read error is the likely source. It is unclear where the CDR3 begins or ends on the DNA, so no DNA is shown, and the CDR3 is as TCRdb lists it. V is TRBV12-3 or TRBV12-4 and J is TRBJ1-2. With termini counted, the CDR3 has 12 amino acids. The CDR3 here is CASSSGMYGYTV.

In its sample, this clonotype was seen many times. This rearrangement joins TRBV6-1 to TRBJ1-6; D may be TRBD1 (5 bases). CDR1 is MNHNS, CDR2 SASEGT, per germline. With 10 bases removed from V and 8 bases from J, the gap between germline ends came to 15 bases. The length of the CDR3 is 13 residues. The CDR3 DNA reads TGTGCCACCTGGGGGGGTTTGGATTCACCCCTCCACTTT. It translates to CATWGGLDSPLHF.

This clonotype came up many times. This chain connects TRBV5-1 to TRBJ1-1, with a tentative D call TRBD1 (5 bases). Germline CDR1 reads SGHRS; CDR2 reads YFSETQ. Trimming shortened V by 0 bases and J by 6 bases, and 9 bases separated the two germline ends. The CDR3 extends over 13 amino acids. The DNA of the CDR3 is TGCGCCAGCAGCTTGGAAGGGGATGCTGAAGCTTTCTTT. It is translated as CASSLEGDAEAFF.

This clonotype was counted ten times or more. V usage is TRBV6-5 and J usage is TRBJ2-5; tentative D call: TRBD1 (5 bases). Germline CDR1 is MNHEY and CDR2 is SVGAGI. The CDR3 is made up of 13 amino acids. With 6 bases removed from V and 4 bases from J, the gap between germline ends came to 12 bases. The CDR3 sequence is CASSPVGLETQYF. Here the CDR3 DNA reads TGTGCCAGCAGCCCGGTGGGGCTAGAGACCCAGTACTTC.

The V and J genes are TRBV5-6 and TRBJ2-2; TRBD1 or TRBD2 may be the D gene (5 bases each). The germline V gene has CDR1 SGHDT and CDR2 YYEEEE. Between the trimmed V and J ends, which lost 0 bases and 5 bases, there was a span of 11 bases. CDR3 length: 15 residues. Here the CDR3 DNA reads TGTGCCAGCAGCTTGGGAGGGGATCTAACCGGGGAGCTGTTTTTT. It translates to CASSLGGDLTGELFF.